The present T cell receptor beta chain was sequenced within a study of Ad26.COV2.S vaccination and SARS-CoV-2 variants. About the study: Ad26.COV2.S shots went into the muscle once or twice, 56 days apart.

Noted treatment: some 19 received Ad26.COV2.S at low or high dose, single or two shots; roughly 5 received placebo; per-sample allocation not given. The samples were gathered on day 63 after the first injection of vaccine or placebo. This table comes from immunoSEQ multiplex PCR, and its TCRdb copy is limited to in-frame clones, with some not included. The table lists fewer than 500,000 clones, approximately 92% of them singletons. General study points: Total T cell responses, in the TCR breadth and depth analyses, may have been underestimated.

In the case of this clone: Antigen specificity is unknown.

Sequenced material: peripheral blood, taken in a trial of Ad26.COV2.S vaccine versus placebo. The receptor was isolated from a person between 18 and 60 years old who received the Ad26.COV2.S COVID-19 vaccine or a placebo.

The CDR3 coding sequence is TGTGCCAGCAGTAAAACAGGGGGCCTTGGCTACACCTTC. Translation: CASSKTGGLGYTF. The chain has TRBV12-3 or TRBV12-4 and TRBJ1-2, with TRBD1 identical over 9 bases. The V gene end was trimmed by 5 bases and the J gene end by 7 bases; junction bases not matched to a gene: 5. The CDR3 length is 13 residues.